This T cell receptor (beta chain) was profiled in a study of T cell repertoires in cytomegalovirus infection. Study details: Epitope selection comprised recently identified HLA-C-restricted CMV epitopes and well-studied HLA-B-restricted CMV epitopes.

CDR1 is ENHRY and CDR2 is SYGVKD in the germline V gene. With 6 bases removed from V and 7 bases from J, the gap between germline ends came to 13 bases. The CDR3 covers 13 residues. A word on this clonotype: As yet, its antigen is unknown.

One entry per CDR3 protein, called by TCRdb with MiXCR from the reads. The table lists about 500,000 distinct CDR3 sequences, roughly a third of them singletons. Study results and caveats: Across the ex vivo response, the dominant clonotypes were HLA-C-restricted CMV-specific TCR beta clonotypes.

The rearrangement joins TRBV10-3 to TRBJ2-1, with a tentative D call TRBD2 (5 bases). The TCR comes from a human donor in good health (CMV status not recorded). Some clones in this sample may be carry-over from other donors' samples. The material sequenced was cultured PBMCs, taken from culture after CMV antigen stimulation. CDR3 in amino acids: CAISQNSVNEQFF. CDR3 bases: TGTGCCATCAGCCAGAATAGCGTAAATGAGCAGTTCTTC.